The 9 T cell receptor beta chains below come from one sample, sequenced in a study of blood T cell repertoires in COVID-19. Profiling relied on immunoSEQ multiplex PCR, and the TCRdb table lists in-frame clones only, not all of them. The repertoire holds some 74,000 clones, with approximately 80% as singletons. The sequenced material came from peripheral blood. Receptor source: a man at least 80 years old with acute or convalescent COVID-19.

The rearrangement uses TRBV18 and TRBJ2-5; possibly TRBD1 for D (6 bases). The germline V gene encodes CDR1 KGHSH and CDR2 LQKENI. The V and J ends lost 5 bases and 5 bases respectively, with 18 bases between them. The CDR3 totals 15 residues. The CDR3 is CASSSTSQGMETQYF. The DNA for the CDR3 is TGTGCCAGCTCATCAACATCACAGGGAATGGAGACCCAGTACTTC.

The chain recombines TRBV5-4 with TRBJ2-5; a weak D match, TRBD2 (5 bases). Trimming removed 4 bases from V and 5 bases from J, with 21 bases in between. CDR1 and CDR2 from the germline V gene are SGHNT and YYREEE (reference sequence). This CDR3 spans 16 amino acids. The CDR3 here is CASSLPIRGSGETQYF. DNA of the CDR3: TGTGCCAGCAGCCTACCTATTAGAGGGTCGGGGGAGACCCAGTACTTC.

This clone was counted a few times. The chain is built from TRBV11-2 and TRBJ2-3; TRBD1 aligns across 11 bases. The V and J ends lost 1 base and 4 bases, in that order; junction bases with no gene match: 1. CDR3 length: 15 residues. CDR1 and CDR2 from the germline V gene are SGHAT and FQNNGV. The CDR3 loop is CASSLGTGGPDTQYF. The CDR3 DNA sequence: TGTGCCAGCAGCTTAGGGACAGGGGGCCCAGATACGCAGTATTTT.

The rearrangement links TRBV6-4 to TRBJ1-5; D remains ambiguous. In germline, CDR1 is MRHNA, CDR2 SNTAGT. The CDR3 runs to 14 residues. Trimming removed 8 bases from V and 0 bases from J, with 11 bases in between. CDR3 sequence: CASLKVHSNQPQHF. In DNA form, the CDR3 reads TGTGCCAGCTTAAAAGTACATAGCAATCAGCCCCAGCATTTT.

This rearrangement joins TRBV18 to TRBJ2-1; TRBD1 matches at 8 bases. J gave up 7 bases and V 1 base, and 0 bases lay outside the gene matches. The CDR3 spans 13 residues. Germline CDR1 is KGHSH and CDR2 is LQKENI. Here the CDR3 DNA reads TGTGCCAGCTCACCACGGACAGGGAATGAGCAGTTCTTC. Translating it yields CASSPRTGNEQFF.

The gene calls are TRBV18 and TRBJ2-1; 7 positions agree with TRBD2. The CDR3 runs to 16 residues. Germline V gives CDR1 KGHSH, CDR2 LQKENI. V trimming: 2 bases; J trimming: 7 bases; junction bases outside the gene matches: 11. This chain's CDR3 is CASSPRWLAEGNEQFF. The CDR3 nucleotides read TGTGCCAGCTCACCAAGATGGCTAGCGGAAGGTAATGAGCAGTTCTTC.

This chain connects TRBV7-2 to TRBJ2-7, with D perhaps TRBD1 (5 bases). In germline, CDR1 is SGHTA, CDR2 FQGNSA. V dropped 5 bases and J dropped 2 bases, with 19 bases sitting between them. The CDR3 sequence is 16 residues long. CDR3 protein: CASSDKWGRPPYEQYF. CDR3 bases: TGTGCCAGCAGCGACAAGTGGGGCAGGCCTCCCTACGAGCAGTACTTC.

V usage is TRBV24-1 and J usage is TRBJ1-2; no clear D. CDR3 size: 16 residues. Trimming left V 2 bases short and J 8 bases short, with 20 bases between. The germline gives CDR1 KGHDR, CDR2 SFDVKD. As DNA, the CDR3 is TGTGCCACCAGTGATTCCCGGCTGAGGAGGAGTGGGGGCTACACCTTC. This encodes CATSDSRLRRSGGYTF.

The rearrangement links TRBV4-2 to TRBJ1-5; D might be TRBD1 (6 bases). V shed 0 bases and J shed 1 base, with 13 bases lying between them. The CDR3 is 17 amino acids. Germline assignment: CDR1 LGHNA and CDR2 YNFKEQ. CDR3 residues: CASSQDLRTVSNQPQHF. The CDR3 DNA reads TGTGCCAGCAGCCAAGATTTGAGGACAGTGAGCAATCAGCCCCAGCATTTT.